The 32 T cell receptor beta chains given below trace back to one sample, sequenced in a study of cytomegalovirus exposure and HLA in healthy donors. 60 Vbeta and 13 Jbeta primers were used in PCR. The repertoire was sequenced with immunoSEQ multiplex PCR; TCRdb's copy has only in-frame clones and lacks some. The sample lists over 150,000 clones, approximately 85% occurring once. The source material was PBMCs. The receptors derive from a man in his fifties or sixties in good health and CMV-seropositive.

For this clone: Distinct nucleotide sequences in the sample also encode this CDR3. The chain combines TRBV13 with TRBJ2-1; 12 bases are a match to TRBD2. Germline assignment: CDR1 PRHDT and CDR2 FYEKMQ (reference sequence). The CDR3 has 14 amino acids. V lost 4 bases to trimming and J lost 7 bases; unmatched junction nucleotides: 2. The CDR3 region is CASSSGTSGNEQFF. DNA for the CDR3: TGTGCCAGCAGCTCCGGGACTAGCGGGAATGAGCAGTTCTTC. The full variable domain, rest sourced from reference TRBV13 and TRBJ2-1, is AAGVIQSPRHLIKEKRETATLKCYPIPRHDTVYWYQQGPGQDPQFLISFYEKMQSDKGSIPDRFSAQQFSDYHSELNMSSLELGDSALYFCASSSGTSGNEQFFGPGTRLTVL.

The CDR3 bases are TGTGCCAGTAGCCGTAGTCAGGGGCATAGCAATCAGCCCCAGCATTTT. This sequence encodes CASSRSQGHSNQPQHF. This chain links TRBV19 with TRBJ1-5; D perhaps matches TRBD1 (6 bases). Germline CDR1 LNHDA, CDR2 SQIVND (reference sequence). Trimming left V 6 bases short and J 0 bases short, with 15 bases between. The length of the CDR3 is 16 residues.

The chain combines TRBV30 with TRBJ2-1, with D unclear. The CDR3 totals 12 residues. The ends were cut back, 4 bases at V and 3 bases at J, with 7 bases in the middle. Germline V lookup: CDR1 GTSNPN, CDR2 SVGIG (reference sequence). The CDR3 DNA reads TGTGCCTGGACCCCTAGCTACAATGAGCAGTTCTTC. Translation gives CAWTPSYNEQFF.

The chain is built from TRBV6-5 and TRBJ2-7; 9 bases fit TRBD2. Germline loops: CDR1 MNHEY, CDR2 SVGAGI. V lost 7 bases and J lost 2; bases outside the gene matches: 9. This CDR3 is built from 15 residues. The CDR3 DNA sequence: TGTGCCAGCACCGGGGGTGCGGGAGGGACCTACGAGCAGTACTTC. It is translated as CASTGGAGGTYEQYF.

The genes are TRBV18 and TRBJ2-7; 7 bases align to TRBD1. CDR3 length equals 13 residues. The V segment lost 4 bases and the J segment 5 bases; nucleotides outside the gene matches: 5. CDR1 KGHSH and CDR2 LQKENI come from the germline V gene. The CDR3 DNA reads TGTGCCAGCTCACACAATGACAGGGACGAGCAGTACTTC. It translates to CASSHNDRDEQYF.

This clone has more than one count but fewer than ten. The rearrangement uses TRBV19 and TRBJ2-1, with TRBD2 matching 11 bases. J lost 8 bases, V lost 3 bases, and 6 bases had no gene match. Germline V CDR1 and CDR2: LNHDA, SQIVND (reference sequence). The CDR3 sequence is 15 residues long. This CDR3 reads CASSILAGGYDEQFF. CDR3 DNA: TGTGCCAGTAGTATCCTAGCGGGAGGATACGATGAGCAGTTCTTC.

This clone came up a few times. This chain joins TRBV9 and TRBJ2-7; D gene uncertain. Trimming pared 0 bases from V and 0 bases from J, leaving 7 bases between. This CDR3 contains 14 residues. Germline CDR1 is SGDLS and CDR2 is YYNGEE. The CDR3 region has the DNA TGTGCCAGCAGCGTAGGTCCTTTCTCCTACGAGCAGTACTTC. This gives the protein CASSVGPFSYEQYF.

CDR3 amino acids: CASSVQGGNYGYTF. The CDR3 region has the DNA TGTGCCAGCAGTGTACAGGGGGGAAACTATGGCTACACCTTC. The V and J genes are TRBV2 and TRBJ1-2; TRBD1 matches 8 bases. The length of the CDR3 is 14 residues. V trimming: 4 bases; J trimming: 2 bases; junction bases outside the gene matches: 3. The V gene's germline CDR1 is SNHLY and CDR2 FYNNEI.

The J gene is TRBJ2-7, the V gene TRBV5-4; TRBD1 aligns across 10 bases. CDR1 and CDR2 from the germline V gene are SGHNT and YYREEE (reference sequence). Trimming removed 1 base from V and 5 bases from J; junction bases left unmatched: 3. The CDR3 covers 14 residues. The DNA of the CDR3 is TGTGCCAGCAGCTTGTTGACAGGGGGCCACGAGCAGTACTTC. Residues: CASSLLTGGHEQYF.

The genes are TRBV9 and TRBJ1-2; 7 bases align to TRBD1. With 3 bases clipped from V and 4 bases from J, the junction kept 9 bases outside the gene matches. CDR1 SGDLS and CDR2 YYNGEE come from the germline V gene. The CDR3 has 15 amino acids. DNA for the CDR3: TGTGCCAGCAGCGAGACAGGGCAATGGGGCTATGGCTACACCTTC. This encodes CASSETGQWGYGYTF.

The CDR3 region is CASSLGAGSYEQYF. The DNA of the CDR3 is TGTGCCAGCAGCTTAGGAGCGGGATCCTACGAGCAGTACTTC. The chain is built from TRBV11-1 and TRBJ2-7; 7 nucleotides agree with TRBD2. The germline V gene has CDR1 SGHAT and CDR2 FQDESV (reference sequence). V dropped 1 base and J dropped 1; count of bases not matched to a gene: 1. CDR3 length: 14 amino acids.

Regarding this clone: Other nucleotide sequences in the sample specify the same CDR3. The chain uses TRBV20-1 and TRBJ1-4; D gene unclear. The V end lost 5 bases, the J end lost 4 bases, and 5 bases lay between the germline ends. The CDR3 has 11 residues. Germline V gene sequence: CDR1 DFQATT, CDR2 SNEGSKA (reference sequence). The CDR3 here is CSALFNEKLFF. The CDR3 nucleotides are TGCAGTGCTCTCTTTAATGAAAAACTGTTTTTT.

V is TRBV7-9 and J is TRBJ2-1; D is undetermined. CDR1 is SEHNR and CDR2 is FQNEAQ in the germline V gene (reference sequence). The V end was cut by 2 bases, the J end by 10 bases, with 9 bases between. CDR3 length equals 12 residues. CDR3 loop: CASSLPTSEQFF. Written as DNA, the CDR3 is TGTGCCAGCAGCTTACCGACTTCGGAGCAGTTCTTC.

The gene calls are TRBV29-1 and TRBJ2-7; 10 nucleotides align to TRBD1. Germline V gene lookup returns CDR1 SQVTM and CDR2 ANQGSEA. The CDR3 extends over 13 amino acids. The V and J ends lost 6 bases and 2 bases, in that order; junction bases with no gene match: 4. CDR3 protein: CSVGQGSPYEQYF. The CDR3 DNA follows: TGCAGCGTGGGACAGGGGTCCCCCTACGAGCAGTACTTC.

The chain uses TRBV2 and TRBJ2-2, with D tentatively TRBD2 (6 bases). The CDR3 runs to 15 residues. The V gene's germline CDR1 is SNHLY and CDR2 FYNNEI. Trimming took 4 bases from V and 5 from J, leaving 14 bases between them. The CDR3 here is CASSGAARGTGELFF. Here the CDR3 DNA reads TGTGCCAGCAGTGGGGCGGCGCGGGGAACCGGGGAGCTGTTTTTT.

This CDR3 reads CASSTTSGRVEEQYF. In DNA form, the CDR3 reads TGTGCCAGCAGTACCACTAGCGGGAGGGTTGAGGAGCAGTACTTC. This rearrangement joins TRBV6-5 to TRBJ2-7, with TRBD2 matching over 13 bases. Germline CDR1 MNHEY, CDR2 SVGAGI. This CDR3 spans 15 amino acids. Trimming took 5 bases from V and 7 from J; bases not matched to a gene: 8.

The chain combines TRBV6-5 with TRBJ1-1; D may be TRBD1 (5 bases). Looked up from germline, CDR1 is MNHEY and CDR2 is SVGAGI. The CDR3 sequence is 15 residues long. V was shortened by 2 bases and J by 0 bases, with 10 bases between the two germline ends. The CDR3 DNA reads TGTGCCAGCAGTTACAAACGGGGGGTGAACACTGAAGCTTTCTTT. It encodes CASSYKRGVNTEAFF.

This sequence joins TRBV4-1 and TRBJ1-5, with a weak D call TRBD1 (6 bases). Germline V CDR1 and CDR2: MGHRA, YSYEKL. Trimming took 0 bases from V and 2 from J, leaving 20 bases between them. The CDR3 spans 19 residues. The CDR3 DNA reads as TGCGCCAGCAGCCAAGAAACTACCTTGGCAGGGGCCGGCAATCAGCCCCAGCATTTT. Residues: CASSQETTLAGAGNQPQHF.

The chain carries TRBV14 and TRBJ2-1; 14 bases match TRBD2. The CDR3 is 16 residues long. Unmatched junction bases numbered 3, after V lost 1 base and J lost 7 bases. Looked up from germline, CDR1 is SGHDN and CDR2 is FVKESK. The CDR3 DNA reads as TGTGCCAGCAGCCAAGGGACTAGCGGGAGGCGGAATGAGCAGTTCTTC. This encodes CASSQGTSGRRNEQFF.

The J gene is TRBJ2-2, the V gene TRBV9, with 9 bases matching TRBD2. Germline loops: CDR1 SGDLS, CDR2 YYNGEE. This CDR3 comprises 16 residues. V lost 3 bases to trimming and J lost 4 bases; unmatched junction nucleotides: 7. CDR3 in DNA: TGTGCCAGCAGCGAGAGCGGGGGGTTCCCCACCGGGGAGCTGTTTTTT. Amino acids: CASSESGGFPTGELFF.

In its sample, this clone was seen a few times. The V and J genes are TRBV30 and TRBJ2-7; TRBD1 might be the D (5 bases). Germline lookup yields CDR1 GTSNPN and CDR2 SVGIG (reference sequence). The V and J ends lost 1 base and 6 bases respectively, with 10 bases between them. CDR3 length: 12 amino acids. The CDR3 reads CAWSAGLSEQYF. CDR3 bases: TGTGCCTGGAGTGCAGGGTTGAGCGAGCAGTACTTC.

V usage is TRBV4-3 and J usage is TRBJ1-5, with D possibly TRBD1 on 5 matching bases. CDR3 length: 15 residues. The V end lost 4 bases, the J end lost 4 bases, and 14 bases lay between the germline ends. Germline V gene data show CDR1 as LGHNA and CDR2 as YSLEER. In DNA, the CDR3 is TGCGCCAGCAGCCCCACAGACAGTTCAAATCAGCCCCAGCATTTT. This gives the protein CASSPTDSSNQPQHF.

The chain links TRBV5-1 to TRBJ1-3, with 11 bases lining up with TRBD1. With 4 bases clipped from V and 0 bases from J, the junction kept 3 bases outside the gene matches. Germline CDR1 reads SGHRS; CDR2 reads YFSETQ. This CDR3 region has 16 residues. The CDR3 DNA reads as TGCGCCAGCAGCGAAGGGACAGGGGGCTCTGGAAACACCATATATTTT. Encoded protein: CASSEGTGGSGNTIYF.

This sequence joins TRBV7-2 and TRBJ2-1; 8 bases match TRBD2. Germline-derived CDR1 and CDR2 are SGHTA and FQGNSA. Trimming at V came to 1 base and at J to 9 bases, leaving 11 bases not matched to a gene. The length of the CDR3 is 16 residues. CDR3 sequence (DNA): TGTGCCAGCAGCTTAGATTCCAGCGGGAGCCGCAGTGAGCAGTTCTTC. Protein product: CASSLDSSGSRSEQFF.

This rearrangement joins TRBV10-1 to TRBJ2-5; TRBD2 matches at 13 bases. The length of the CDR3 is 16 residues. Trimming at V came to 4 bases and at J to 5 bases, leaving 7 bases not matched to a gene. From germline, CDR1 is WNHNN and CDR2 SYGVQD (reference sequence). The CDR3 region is CASSALTSGRYETQYF. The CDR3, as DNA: TGCGCCAGCAGTGCACTGACTAGCGGGAGGTATGAGACCCAGTACTTC.

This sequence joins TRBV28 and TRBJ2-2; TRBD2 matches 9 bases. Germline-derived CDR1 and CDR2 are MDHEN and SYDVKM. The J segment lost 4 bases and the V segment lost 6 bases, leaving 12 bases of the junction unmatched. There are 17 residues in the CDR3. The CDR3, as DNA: TGTGCCAGCAGCATAATGGGGCGGGGGGGCAGCACCGGGGAGCTGTTTTTT. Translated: CASSIMGRGGSTGELFF.

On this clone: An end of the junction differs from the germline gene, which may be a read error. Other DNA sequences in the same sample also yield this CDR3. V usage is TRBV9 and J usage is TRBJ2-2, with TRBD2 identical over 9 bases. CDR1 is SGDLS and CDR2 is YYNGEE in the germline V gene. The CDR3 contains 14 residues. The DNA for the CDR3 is TGTGCCAGCAGTGTAGCGGGAGACACCGGGGAGCTGTTTTTT. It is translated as CASSVAGDTGELFF.

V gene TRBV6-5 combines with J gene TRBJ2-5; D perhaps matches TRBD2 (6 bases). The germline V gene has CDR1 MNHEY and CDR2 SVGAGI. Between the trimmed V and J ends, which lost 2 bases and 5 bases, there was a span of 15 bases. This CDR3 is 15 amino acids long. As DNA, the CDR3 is TGTGCCAGCAGTTACCGCCGGACGGCGGGGGAGACCCAGTACTTC. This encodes CASSYRRTAGETQYF.

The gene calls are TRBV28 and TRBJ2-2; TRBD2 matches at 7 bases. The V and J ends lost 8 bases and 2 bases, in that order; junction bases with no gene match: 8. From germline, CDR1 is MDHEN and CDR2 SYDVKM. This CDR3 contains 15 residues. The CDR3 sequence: CASRFGLVNTGELFF. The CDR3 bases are TGTGCCAGCCGATTCGGACTAGTTAACACCGGGGAGCTGTTTTTT.

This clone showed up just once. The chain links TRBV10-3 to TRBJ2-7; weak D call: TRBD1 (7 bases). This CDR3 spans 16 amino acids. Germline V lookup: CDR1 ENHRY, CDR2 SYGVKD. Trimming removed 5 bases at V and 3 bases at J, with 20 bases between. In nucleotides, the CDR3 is TGTGCCATCAGTCCCCTCCAGGGGGGAGGTGACTACGAGCAGTACTTC. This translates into CAISPLQGGGDYEQYF.

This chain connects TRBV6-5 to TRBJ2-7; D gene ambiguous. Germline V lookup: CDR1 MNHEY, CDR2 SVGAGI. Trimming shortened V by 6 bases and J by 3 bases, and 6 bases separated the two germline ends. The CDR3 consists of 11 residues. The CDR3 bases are TGTGCCAGCAGCGAGCACTACGAGCAGTACTTC. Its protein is CASSEHYEQYF.

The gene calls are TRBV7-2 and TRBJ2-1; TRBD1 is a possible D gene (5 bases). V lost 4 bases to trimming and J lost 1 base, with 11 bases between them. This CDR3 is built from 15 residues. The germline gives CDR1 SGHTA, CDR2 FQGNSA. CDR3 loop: CASSWAQGSYNEQFF. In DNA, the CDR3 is TGTGCCAGCAGCTGGGCCCAGGGTTCCTACAATGAGCAGTTCTTC. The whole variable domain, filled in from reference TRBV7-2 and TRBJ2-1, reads GAGVSQSPSNKVTEKGKDVELRCDPISGHTALYWYRQSLGQGLEFLIYFQGNSAPDKSGLPSDRFSAERTGGSVSTLTIQRTQQEDSAVYLCASSWAQGSYNEQFFGPGTRLTVL.